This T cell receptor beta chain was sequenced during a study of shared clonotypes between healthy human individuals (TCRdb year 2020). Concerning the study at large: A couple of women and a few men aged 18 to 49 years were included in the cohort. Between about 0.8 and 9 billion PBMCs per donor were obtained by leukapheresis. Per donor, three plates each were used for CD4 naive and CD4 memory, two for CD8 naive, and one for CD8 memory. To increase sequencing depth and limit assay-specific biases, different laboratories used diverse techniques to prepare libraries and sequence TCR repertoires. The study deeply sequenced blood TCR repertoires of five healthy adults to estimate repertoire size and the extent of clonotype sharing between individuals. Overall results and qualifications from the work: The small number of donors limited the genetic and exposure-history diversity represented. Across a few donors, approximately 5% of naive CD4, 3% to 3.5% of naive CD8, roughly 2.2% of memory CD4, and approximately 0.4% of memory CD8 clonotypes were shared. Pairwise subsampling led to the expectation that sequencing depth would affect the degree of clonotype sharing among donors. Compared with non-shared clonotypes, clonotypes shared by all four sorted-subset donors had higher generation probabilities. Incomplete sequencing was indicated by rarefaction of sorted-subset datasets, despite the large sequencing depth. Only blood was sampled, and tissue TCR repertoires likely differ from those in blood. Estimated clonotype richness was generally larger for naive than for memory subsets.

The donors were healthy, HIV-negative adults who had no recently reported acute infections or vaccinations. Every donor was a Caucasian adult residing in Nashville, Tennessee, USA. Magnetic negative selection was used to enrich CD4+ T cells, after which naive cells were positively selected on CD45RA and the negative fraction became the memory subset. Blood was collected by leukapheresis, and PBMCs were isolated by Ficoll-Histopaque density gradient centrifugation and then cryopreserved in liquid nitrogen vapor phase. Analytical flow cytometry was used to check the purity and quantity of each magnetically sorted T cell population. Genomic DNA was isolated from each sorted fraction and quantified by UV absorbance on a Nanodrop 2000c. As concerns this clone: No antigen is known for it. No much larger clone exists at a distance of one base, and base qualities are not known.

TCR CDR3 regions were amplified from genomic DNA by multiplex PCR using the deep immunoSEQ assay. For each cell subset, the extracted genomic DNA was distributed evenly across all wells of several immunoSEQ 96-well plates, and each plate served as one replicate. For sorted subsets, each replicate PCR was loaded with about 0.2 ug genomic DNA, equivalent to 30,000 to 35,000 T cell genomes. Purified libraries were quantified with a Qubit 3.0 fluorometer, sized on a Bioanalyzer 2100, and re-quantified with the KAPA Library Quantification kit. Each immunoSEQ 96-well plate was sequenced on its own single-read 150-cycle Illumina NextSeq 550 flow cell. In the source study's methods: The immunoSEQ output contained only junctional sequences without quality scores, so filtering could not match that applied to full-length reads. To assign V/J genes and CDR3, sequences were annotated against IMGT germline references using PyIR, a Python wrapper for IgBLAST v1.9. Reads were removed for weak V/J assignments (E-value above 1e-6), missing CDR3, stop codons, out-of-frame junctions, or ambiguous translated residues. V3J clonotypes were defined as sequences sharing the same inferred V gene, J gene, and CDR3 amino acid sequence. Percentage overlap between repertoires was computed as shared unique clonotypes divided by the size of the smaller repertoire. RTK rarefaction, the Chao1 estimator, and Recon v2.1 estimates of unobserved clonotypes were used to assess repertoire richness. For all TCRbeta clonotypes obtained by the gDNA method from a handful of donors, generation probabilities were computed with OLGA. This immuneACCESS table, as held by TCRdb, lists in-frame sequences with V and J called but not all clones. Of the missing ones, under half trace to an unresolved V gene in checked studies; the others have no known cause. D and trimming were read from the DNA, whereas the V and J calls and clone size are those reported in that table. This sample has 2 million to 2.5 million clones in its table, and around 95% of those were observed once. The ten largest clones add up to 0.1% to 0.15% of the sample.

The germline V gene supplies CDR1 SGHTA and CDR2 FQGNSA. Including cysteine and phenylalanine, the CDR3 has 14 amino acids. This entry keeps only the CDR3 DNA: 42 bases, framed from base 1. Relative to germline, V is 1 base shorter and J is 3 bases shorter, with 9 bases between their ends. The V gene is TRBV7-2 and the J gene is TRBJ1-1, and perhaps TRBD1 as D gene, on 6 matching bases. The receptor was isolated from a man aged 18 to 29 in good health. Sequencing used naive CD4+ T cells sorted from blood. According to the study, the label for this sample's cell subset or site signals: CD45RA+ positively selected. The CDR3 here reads CASSLEQGDTEAFF. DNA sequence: TGTGCCAGCAGCTTAGAACAGGGAGACACTGAAGCTTTCTTT.